This TCR beta chain was sequenced during a study of CD8+ T cells in alopecia areata. Study-wide background: Treatment comprised oral tofacitinib, 5 to 10 mg twice daily, in treated patients. Findings of the study overall: In scalp, tofacitinib significantly decreased clonality and expanded CD8+ clones among the top 100. For lesional scalp, especially alopecia totalis/universalis, clonality was higher than in normal scalp. Mice showed TCR sharing more clearly than patients did, possibly owing to HLA.

CDR3 length: 16 residues. J was trimmed by 2 bases and V by 5 bases; bases with no gene match: 9. The germline V gene encodes CDR1 SGHAT and CDR2 FQNNGV. In the case of this clone: The antigen is unknown.

The treatment denotes: oral pan-JAK inhibitor, 5-10 mg twice daily. Following extraction, RNA underwent reverse transcription to cDNA, which served as the sequencing template. The method was immunoSEQ multiplex PCR; TCRdb's version includes in-frame clones alone and lacks a portion of them. The sample lists about 120,000 clones, around 56% occurring once. The chain uses TRBV11-2 and TRBJ2-7; 10 nucleotides align to TRBD1. This receptor was identified in a human donor with alopecia areata. Sequencing was performed on CD4+ T cells sorted from blood, taken at week 4, from a patient treated with tofacitinib. Here the CDR3 reads CASSPQTGGLTYEQYF. CDR3 bases: TGTGCCAGCAGCCCTCAGACAGGGGGCCTTACCTACGAGCAGTACTTC.